Sequencing of this TCR beta chain was carried out in a study of T-cell memory formation after mild COVID-19. On the study more broadly: Each donor largely had its own TCR clusters.

CDR3 size: 15 residues. CDR1 SGHRS and CDR2 YFSETQ come from the germline V gene. Trimming took off 2 bases at V and 1 base at J, with 12 bases between the two ends. Sample barcodes and UMIs were carried by the TCR alpha and TCR beta cDNA libraries that 5'RACE generated with constant-segment primers. TCRdb called the 5' RACE reads again in MiXCR, with one record for every CDR3 protein. The sample records around 250,000 distinct CDR3 sequences, 9.4% being singletons. This clonotype was detected a few times. V is TRBV5-1 and J is TRBJ1-2; possibly TRBD1 for D (6 bases). Sequenced sample: PBMCs or a T cell subset sorted from them (not recorded which). The clonotype was recovered from a man younger than 35 who had mild COVID-19 (a few samples of this study predate the infection). Cell type and time point are not known. CDR3 coding DNA: TGCGCCAGCAGCTTAGGGACAACGAATAACTATGGCTACACCTTC. The encoded protein is CASSLGTTNNYGYTF.